The clone carrying this T cell receptor beta chain was recorded at least ten times. The antigen is unknown. Researchers took RNA transcripts and amplified the TCR beta CDR3 regions from them. TCR CDR3 regions were first amplified by RT-PCR with HTBI primers. TCRdb passed the multiplex PCR reads through MiXCR, listing each CDR3 protein once. The sample has some 350,000 distinct CDR3 sequences, roughly 14% seen once. The sample comes from a study of T cells in Graves' hyperthyroidism and ophthalmopathy. For the study at large: Peripheral blood samples were taken at initial diagnosis, prior to any treatment. General study findings and limits: Also found in blood were most expanded thyroid clonotypes above 0.001.

From roughly 10 ml of fresh peripheral blood, PBMCs were isolated. Germline CDR1 is SGHTA and CDR2 is FQGNSA. V lost 1 base and J 1 base, leaving 8 bases between the germline ends. This CDR3 is 14 amino acids long. This receptor was obtained from a woman aged 18-29 years with Graves' hyperthyroidism that later progressed to Graves' ophthalmopathy. V and J are TRBV7-2 and TRBJ2-7; D is undetermined. The specimen was blood. CDR3 amino acids: CASSLDQVSYEQYF. CDR3 in DNA: TGTGCCAGCAGCTTAGACCAGGTGTCCTACGAGCAGTACTTC.